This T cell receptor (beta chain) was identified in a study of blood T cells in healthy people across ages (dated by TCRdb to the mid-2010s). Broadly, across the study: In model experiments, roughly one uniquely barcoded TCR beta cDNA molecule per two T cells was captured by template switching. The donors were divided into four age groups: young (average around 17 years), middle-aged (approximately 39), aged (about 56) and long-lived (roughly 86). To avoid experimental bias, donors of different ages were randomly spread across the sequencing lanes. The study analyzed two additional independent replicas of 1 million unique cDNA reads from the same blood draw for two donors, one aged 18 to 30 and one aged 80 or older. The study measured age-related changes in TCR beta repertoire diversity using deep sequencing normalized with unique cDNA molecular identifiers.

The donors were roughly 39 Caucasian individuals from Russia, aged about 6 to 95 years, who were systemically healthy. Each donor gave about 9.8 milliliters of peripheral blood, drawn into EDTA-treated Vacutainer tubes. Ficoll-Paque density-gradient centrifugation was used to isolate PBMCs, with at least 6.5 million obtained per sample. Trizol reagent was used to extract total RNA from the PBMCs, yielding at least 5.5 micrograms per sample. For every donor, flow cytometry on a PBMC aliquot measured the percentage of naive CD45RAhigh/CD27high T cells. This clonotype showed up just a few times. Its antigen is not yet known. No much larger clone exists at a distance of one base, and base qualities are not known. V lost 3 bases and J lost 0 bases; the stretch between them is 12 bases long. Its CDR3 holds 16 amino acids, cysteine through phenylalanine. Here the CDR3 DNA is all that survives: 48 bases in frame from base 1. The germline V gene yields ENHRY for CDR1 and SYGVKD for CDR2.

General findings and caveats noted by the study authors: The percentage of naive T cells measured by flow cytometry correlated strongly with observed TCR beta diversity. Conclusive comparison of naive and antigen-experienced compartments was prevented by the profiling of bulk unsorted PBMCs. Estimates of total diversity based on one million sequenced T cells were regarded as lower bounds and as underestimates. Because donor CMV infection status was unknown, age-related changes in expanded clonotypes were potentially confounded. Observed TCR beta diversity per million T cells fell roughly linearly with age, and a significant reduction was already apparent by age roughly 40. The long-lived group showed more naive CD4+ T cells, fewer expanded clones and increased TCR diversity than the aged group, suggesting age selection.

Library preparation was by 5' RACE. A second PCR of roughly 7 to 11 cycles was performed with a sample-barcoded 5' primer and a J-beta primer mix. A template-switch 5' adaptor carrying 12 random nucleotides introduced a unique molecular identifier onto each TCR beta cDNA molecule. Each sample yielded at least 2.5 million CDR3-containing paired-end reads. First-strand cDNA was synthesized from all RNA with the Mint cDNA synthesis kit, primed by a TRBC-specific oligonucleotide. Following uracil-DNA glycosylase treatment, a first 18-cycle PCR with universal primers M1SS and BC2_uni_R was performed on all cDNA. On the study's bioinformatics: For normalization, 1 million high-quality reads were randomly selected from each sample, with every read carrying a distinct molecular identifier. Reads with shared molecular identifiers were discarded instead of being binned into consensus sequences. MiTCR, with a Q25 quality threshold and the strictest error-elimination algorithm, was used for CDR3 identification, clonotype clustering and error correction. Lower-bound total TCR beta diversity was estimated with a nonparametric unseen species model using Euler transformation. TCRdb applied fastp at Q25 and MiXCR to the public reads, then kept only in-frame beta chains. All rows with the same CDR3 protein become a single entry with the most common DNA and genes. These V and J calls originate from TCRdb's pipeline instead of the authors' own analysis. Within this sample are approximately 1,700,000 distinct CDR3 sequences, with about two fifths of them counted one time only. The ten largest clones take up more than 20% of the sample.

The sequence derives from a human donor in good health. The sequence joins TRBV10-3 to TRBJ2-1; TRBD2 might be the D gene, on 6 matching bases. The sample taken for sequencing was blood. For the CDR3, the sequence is CAISDGSLSSYNEQFF. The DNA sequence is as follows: TGTGCCATCAGTGACGGGAGTCTAAGCTCCTACAATGAGCAGTTCTTC.